This TCR beta chain stems from a study of beta chain features in type 1 diabetes. Whole-study context: Healthy donors resembled patients in age, gender and cell yields. Whole-study results and caveats: A potential PCR bias toward shorter templates would be equal in patient and control samples. Individuals with type 1 diabetes displayed fewer insertions and more deletions at VDJ junctions. The analysis here could not establish whether HLA type shapes TCRB rearrangement.

The germline V and J ends were trimmed by 7 bases and 2 bases, with 13 bases remaining between them. From germline, CDR1 is SGHTA and CDR2 FQGNSA. CDR3 length equals 14 residues. The sequenced template was cDNA made from the entire isolated RNA. Clones were sequenced by immunoSEQ multiplex PCR, and TCRdb holds only the in-frame ones, with some missing. The table records hundreds of thousands of clones, 15% to 17% of them present only once. This clone was picked up a small number of times. Its antigen is not identified. Input material: naive CD4+ T cells from blood. The chain employs TRBV7-2 and TRBJ2-3, with a possible D match to TRBD2 (6 bases). This TCR derives from a man younger than 35 in good health. CDR3 DNA: TGTGCCAGCATCCTAGCGCCAAACACAGATACGCAGTATTTT. This sequence encodes CASILAPNTDTQYF.